The 20 T cell receptor beta chains presented below share a single source sample, sequenced in a study of T cells in Graves' hyperthyroidism and ophthalmopathy. Researchers took RNA transcripts and amplified the TCR beta CDR3 regions from them. A first-round RT-PCR of the TCR CDR3 used the HTBI primer set. TCRdb re-derived calls from the multiplex PCR reads in MiXCR, one entry per CDR3 protein. Found here are about 420,000 distinct CDR3 sequences, around a sixth of them singletons; the top ten hold approximately 7.5%. Sequenced sample: blood. The origin of the receptors is a woman aged 18-30 years with Graves' hyperthyroidism.

This clonotype was picked up a small number of times. A much larger clone lies a single base off, so this may be a read error. The rearrangement uses TRBV5-8 and TRBJ2-5; perhaps TRBD2 as D (7 bases). Germline V lookup: CDR1 SGHTS, CDR2 YDEGEE. This CDR3 region has 15 residues. This chain's CDR3 is CASSFNAGAGETQHF. In nucleotides, the CDR3 is TGTGCCAGCAGCTTTAATGCGGGGGCCGGGGAGACCCAGCACTTC.

This clonotype was counted ten times or more. This sequence joins TRBV19 and TRBJ1-2; possibly TRBD1 for D (5 bases). The V end lost 4 bases, the J end lost 0 bases, and 9 bases lay between the germline ends. The CDR3 has 14 amino acids. Germline V CDR1 and CDR2: LNHDA, SQIVND (reference sequence). The CDR3 DNA is TGTGCCAGTAGTAGCCGGGGGGCTAACTATGGCTACACCTTC. Translation gives CASSSRGANYGYTF.

This clonotype was seen repeatedly, ten times or more. This chain links TRBV7-2 with TRBJ1-2; 9 positions agree with TRBD1. The CDR3 runs 15 residues. The germline gives CDR1 SGHTA, CDR2 FQGNSA. With V trimmed by 3 bases and J by 4 bases, 6 bases remained unmatched. CDR3 residues: CASSLGGQGGYGYTF. The CDR3 coding sequence is TGTGCCAGCAGCTTGGGGGGACAGGGAGGCTATGGCTACACCTTC.

This clonotype was detected only once. The chain is built from TRBV7-3 and TRBJ2-7; D may be TRBD1 or TRBD2 (6 bases each). Looked up from germline, CDR1 is SGHTA and CDR2 is FQGTGA. This CDR3 contains 15 residues. V lost 5 bases to trimming and J lost 0 bases, with 14 bases between them. The CDR3 region has the DNA TGTGCCAGCAGCCCGTTCGGGGGCTTCTCCTACGAGCAGTACTTC. This sequence encodes CASSPFGGFSYEQYF.

Many counts were recorded for this clonotype. This chain uses TRBV12-3 or TRBV12-4 with TRBJ2-7, with D hard to call. This CDR3 is 12 amino acids long. Trimming removed 2 bases at V and 3 bases at J, with 5 bases between. The CDR3 reads CASSLNGYEQYF. The CDR3 DNA reads as TGTGCCAGCAGTTTAAACGGCTACGAGCAGTACTTC.

This clonotype was detected many times. The CDR3 nucleotides read TGCAGTGCTTCGGACAGGGTTGAGGAGCAGTACTTC. It yields the protein CSASDRVEEQYF. The chain employs TRBV20-1 and TRBJ2-7; the match to TRBD1 covers 8 bases. V trimming: 5 bases; J trimming: 7 bases; junction bases outside the gene matches: 7. Germline V CDR1 and CDR2: DFQATT, SNEGSKA (reference sequence). There are 12 residues in the CDR3.

This clonotype was counted a few times. The V gene is TRBV13, the J gene TRBJ1-1; possibly TRBD1 for D (5 bases). Trimming shortened V by 1 base and J by 3 bases, and 9 bases separated the two germline ends. Germline V gives CDR1 PRHDT, CDR2 FYEKMQ (reference sequence). This CDR3 spans 14 amino acids. The DNA of the CDR3 is TGTGCCAGCAGCTTAGTTCAGGGCGACACTGAAGCTTTCTTT. Translating gives CASSLVQGDTEAFF.

The chain is built from TRBV6-5 and TRBJ2-3, with 9 bases identical to TRBD1. Trimming cost V 4 bases and J 7 bases; bases outside gene matches: 9. The CDR3 sequence is 15 residues long. CDR1 is MNHEY, CDR2 SVGAGI, per germline. The CDR3 sequence: CASSSRTGEINTQYF. CDR3 bases: TGTGCCAGCAGTTCTCGGACAGGGGAGATAAATACGCAGTATTTT.

This clonotype showed up many times. V usage is TRBV12-3 or TRBV12-4 and J usage is TRBJ2-7, with 7 bases that match TRBD2. CDR3 length: 12 amino acids. V was clipped by 6 bases and J by 4 bases; unmatched bases: 3. In DNA, the CDR3 is TGTGCCAGCAGGGGAGGGCGGTACGAGCAGTACTTC. As protein: CASRGGRYEQYF.

This clonotype has ten or more counts. The J gene is TRBJ1-5, the V gene TRBV6-2 or TRBV6-3; 11 positions agree with TRBD1. CDR3 length: 15 residues. CDR1 and CDR2 from the germline V gene are MNHEY and SVGEGT. The J segment lost 7 bases and the V segment lost 2 bases, leaving 4 bases of the junction unmatched. As DNA, the CDR3 is TGTGCCAGCAGTTACGGACAGGGGGCAGGGCAGCCCCAGCATTTT. Its translation: CASSYGQGAGQPQHF.

This clonotype was observed a handful of times. The chain is built from TRBV30 and TRBJ2-2, with no clear D. V lost 0 bases and J 8 bases, leaving 13 bases between the germline ends. The CDR3 extends over 14 amino acids. CDR1 is GTSNPN, CDR2 SVGIG, per germline (reference sequence). The CDR3 DNA is TGTGCCTGGAGTGTAAGGGCAGCACTAGGGGAGCTGTTTTTT. It encodes CAWSVRAALGELFF.

The chain carries TRBV14 and TRBJ2-5; a weak D match, TRBD2 (5 bases). The V and J ends lost 4 bases and 5 bases respectively, with 14 bases between them. The CDR3 runs to 14 residues. Germline V lookup: CDR1 SGHDN, CDR2 FVKESK. The CDR3 protein is CASSRFFRDETQYF. CDR3 nucleotides: TGTGCCAGCAGCCGTTTTTTCCGGGATGAGACCCAGTACTTC.

This clonotype was detected many times. V gene TRBV10-3 combines with J gene TRBJ2-5, with D possibly TRBD2 on 6 matching bases. CDR3 length equals 13 residues. With 8 bases removed from V and 1 base from J, the gap between germline ends came to 11 bases. Germline V lookup: CDR1 ENHRY, CDR2 SYGVKD. CDR3 amino acids: CAIAGGTQETQYF. CDR3 nucleotides: TGTGCCATCGCAGGCGGGACCCAAGAGACCCAGTACTTC.

This clonotype was recorded many times. Here the CDR3 reads CASSRGGRGLTYEQYF. The CDR3 DNA sequence: TGTGCCAGCAGCAGGGGCGGTCGGGGCCTTACCTACGAGCAGTACTTC. The rearrangement links TRBV7-2 to TRBJ2-7; D may be TRBD1 or TRBD2 (5 bases each). The CDR3 length is 16 residues. Between the trimmed V and J ends, which lost 5 bases and 2 bases, there was a span of 19 bases. Germline V gives CDR1 SGHTA, CDR2 FQGNSA.

The sample holds many counts of this clonotype. The chain employs TRBV10-3 and TRBJ1-1, with 10 bases identical to TRBD1. This CDR3 is 13 amino acids long. Germline V CDR1 and CDR2: ENHRY, SYGVKD. With 11 bases clipped from V and 1 base from J, the junction kept 4 bases outside the gene matches. This CDR3 is CALRTGGNTEAFF. The CDR3, as DNA: TGTGCCTTACGGACAGGGGGGAACACTGAAGCTTTCTTT.

This clonotype has at least ten counts. The genes are TRBV13 and TRBJ2-1; D could derive from TRBD1 or TRBD2 (5 bases each). CDR1 and CDR2 (germline): PRHDT, FYEKMQ (reference sequence). The V gene lost 5 bases and the J gene lost 6 bases, with 17 bases spanning the gap. The CDR3 extends over 15 amino acids. The CDR3 region is CASSPPGTSRNEQFF. Written as DNA, the CDR3 is TGTGCCAGCAGCCCCCCCGGGACCTCCCGCAATGAGCAGTTCTTC.

J is TRBJ1-2 and V is TRBV27; 9 bases are a match to TRBD1. In germline, CDR1 is MNHEY, CDR2 SMNVEV (reference sequence). J lost 3 bases, V lost 6 bases, and 17 bases had no gene match. CDR3 length: 18 amino acids. The CDR3 loop is CASRQHRGRETSHYGYTF. The CDR3 coding sequence is TGTGCCAGCAGGCAACACAGGGGGCGTGAGACATCCCACTATGGCTACACCTTC.

The genes are TRBV6-6 and TRBJ2-3, with 11 bases aligning to TRBD2. CDR3 length: 17 residues. From germline, CDR1 is MNHNY and CDR2 SVGAGI (reference sequence). J was trimmed by 0 bases and V by 0 bases; bases with no gene match: 2. CDR3 sequence (DNA): TGTGCCAGCAGTTACTCCTGGACTAGCGGGAGCACAGATACGCAGTATTTT. Its translation is CASSYSWTSGSTDTQYF.

This clonotype has just a few counts. The rearrangement uses TRBV11-3 and TRBJ1-2; 7 nucleotides line up with TRBD1. J was trimmed by 3 bases and V by 3 bases; bases with no gene match: 7. CDR1 SGHNT and CDR2 YENEEA come from the germline V gene. This CDR3 contains 15 residues. CDR3 nucleotides: TGTGCCAGCAGCTTCGGAGGGGGACAGTACTATGGCTACACCTTC. Its protein product is CASSFGGGQYYGYTF. The variable domain in full, with the rest retrieved from reference TRBV11-3 and TRBJ1-2, is EAGVVQSPRYKIIEKKQPVAFWCNPISGHNTLYWYLQNLGQGPELLIRYENEEAVDDSQLPKDRFSAERLKGVDSTLKIQPAELGDSAVYLCASSFGGGQYYGYTFGSGTRLTVV.

This clonotype showed up many times. The chain has TRBV12-3 or TRBV12-4 and TRBJ2-5, with a tentative D call TRBD2 (5 bases). The CDR3 is 13 amino acids. Trimming stripped 6 bases from V and 1 base from J, with 9 bases between. CDR3 amino acids: CASSPTSQETQYF. For the CDR3, the DNA is TGTGCCAGCAGCCCTACTAGCCAAGAGACCCAGTACTTC.